The 17 T cell receptor beta chains given below trace back to one sample, sequenced in a study of shared clonotypes between healthy human individuals. Sequencing used immunoSEQ multiplex PCR; TCRdb keeps in-frame clones, though not all of them. The profile covers some 2.1 million clones, with 90% to 95% appearing a single time and 0.13% taken by the ten largest. The sequencing input was naive CD4+ T cells sorted from blood. Subset here: CD45RA+ positively selected. These receptors originate from a man between 18 and 29 years old in good health.

The chain couples TRBV11-2 to TRBJ2-5; TRBD2 matches at 7 bases. V lost 0 bases, J lost 4 bases, and 8 bases stayed unmatched. This CDR3 contains 16 residues. CDR1 and CDR2 (germline): SGHAT, FQNNGV. The CDR3 protein is CASSLDLAGRGETQYF. CDR3 DNA: TGTGCCAGCAGCTTAGATCTGGCGGGGAGGGGAGAGACCCAGTACTTC.

Here the CDR3 reads CASSWDRESRYF. CDR3 coding DNA: TGCGCCAGCAGCTGGGACAGGGAAAGCCGGTACTTC. The rearrangement joins TRBV5-1 to TRBJ2-5; 9 positions match TRBD1. The CDR3 covers 12 residues. After removal of 3 bases from V and 13 bases from J, the junction contained 7 bases not matched to a gene. CDR1 SGHRS and CDR2 YFSETQ come from the germline V gene. Filled out from reference TRBV5-1 and TRBJ2-5, the complete variable domain reads KAGVTQTPRYLIKTRGQQVTLSCSPISGHRSVSWYQQTPGQGLQFLFEYFSETQRNKGNFPGRFSGRQFSNSRSEMNVSTLELGDSALYLCASSWDRESRYFGPGTRLLVL.

As to this clone: Other DNA sequences in this sample translate to the same CDR3. V gene TRBV6-5 combines with J gene TRBJ1-5; possible D gene TRBD1, 5 bases. Trimming removed 6 bases at V and 2 bases at J, with 8 bases between. Germline CDR1 MNHEY, CDR2 SVGAGI. The CDR3 length is 13 residues. The CDR3: CASRRGGNQPQHF. The CDR3 nucleotides read TGTGCCAGCAGAAGGGGCGGCAATCAGCCCCAGCATTTT.

The chain is built from TRBV19 and TRBJ2-5; 10 nucleotides line up with TRBD2. Germline V CDR1 and CDR2: LNHDA, SQIVND (reference sequence). The CDR3 loop spans 15 amino acids. V trimming: 5 bases; J trimming: 4 bases; junction bases outside the gene matches: 7. This CDR3 is CASSQTSGVRETQYF. Written as DNA, the CDR3 is TGTGCCAGTAGTCAAACTAGCGGGGTGAGAGAGACCCAGTACTTC.

CDR3 DNA: TGTGCCAGCAGTGAATATGGGGCAGGGCAGGAGACCCAGTACTTC. Its translation is CASSEYGAGQETQYF. V and J are TRBV25-1 and TRBJ2-5; a weak D match, TRBD1 (5 bases). V was shortened by 0 bases and J by 5 bases, with 13 bases between the two germline ends. Germline V CDR1 and CDR2: MGHDK, SYGVNS. CDR3 length equals 15 residues.

The rearrangement uses TRBV6-6 and TRBJ1-1; 8 bases are a match to TRBD1. This CDR3 comprises 14 residues. J was trimmed by 2 bases and V by 7 bases; bases with no gene match: 6. The germline V gene encodes CDR1 MNHNY and CDR2 SVGAGI (reference sequence). The CDR3 DNA reads TGTGCCAGCAACGACAGGGGCGGTAACACTGAAGCTTTCTTT. This gives the protein CASNDRGGNTEAFF.

This clone was counted a single time. The chain is built from TRBV5-1 and TRBJ2-5, with 9 bases fitting TRBD1. Unmatched junction bases numbered 5, after V lost 1 base and J lost 1 base. The CDR3 consists of 16 residues. Per germline, CDR1 SGHRS and CDR2 YFSETQ. This CDR3 is CASSLSGTGIQETQYF. In nucleotides, the CDR3 is TGCGCCAGCAGCTTGTCAGGGACAGGGATCCAAGAGACCCAGTACTTC.

This clone was counted a single time. This chain links TRBV9 with TRBJ2-1; TRBD2 matches 8 bases. Germline-derived CDR1 and CDR2 are SGDLS and YYNGEE. This CDR3 is 19 amino acids long. With 0 bases clipped from V and 0 bases from J, the junction kept 11 bases outside the gene matches. The CDR3: CASSVEGLADASSYNEQFF. The CDR3 DNA reads TGTGCCAGCAGCGTAGAAGGACTAGCAGACGCAAGCTCCTACAATGAGCAGTTCTTC.

J is TRBJ2-7 and V is TRBV25-1; 8 bases match TRBD1. The junction had 2 bases not matched to a gene; V was cut back by 1 base and J by 3 bases. This CDR3 is 14 amino acids long. The V gene's germline CDR1 is MGHDK and CDR2 SYGVNS. The CDR3, as DNA: TGTGCCAGCAGTGAATTTGGGACAGGCTACGAGCAGTACTTC. This codes for CASSEFGTGYEQYF.

Note on this clone: Other DNA sequences in the same sample also yield this CDR3. This chain uses TRBV28 with TRBJ2-7; D is uncertain. V was pared by 4 bases and J by 7 bases, with 8 bases between. The CDR3 totals 11 residues. Germline loops: CDR1 MDHEN, CDR2 SYDVKM. CDR3 loop: CASSSRLEQYF. For the CDR3, the DNA is TGTGCCAGCAGTTCCCGTTTAGAGCAGTACTTC. Drawing the rest from reference TRBV28 and TRBJ2-7, the complete variable domain is DVKVTQSSRYLVKRTGEKVFLECVQDMDHENMFWYRQDPGLGLRLIYFSYDVKMKEKGDIPEGYSVSREKKERFSLILESASTNQTSMYLCASSSRLEQYFGPGTRLTVT.

This clone has only one observation. The CDR3 DNA is TGTGCCAGCAGTGAGGAGGTTATCTCCTACGAGCAGTACTTC. Translated: CASSEEVISYEQYF. The chain has TRBV2 and TRBJ2-7; the D gene is possibly TRBD2 (5 bases). The CDR3 is made up of 14 amino acids. Trimming took off 3 bases at V and 0 bases at J, with 9 bases between the two ends. Germline V gene sequence: CDR1 SNHLY, CDR2 FYNNEI.

The chain couples TRBV7-2 to TRBJ2-5; D gene uncertain. There are 15 residues in the CDR3. Per the germline V gene, CDR1 is SGHTA and CDR2 is FQGNSA. V lost 2 bases and J 1 base, leaving 11 bases between the germline ends. The CDR3 sequence: CASSLFYTLQETQYF. In nucleotides, the CDR3 is TGTGCCAGCAGCTTATTTTATACGCTCCAAGAGACCCAGTACTTC. Looking up the rest from reference TRBV7-2 and TRBJ2-5 gives the full variable domain: GAGVSQSPSNKVTEKGKDVELRCDPISGHTALYWYRQSLGQGLEFLIYFQGNSAPDKSGLPSDRFSAERTGGSVSTLTIQRTQQEDSAVYLCASSLFYTLQETQYFGPGTRLLVL.

The chain combines TRBV6-1 with TRBJ2-5; D perhaps matches TRBD2 (5 bases). This CDR3 spans 13 amino acids. Germline V gene sequence: CDR1 MNHNS, CDR2 SASEGT. The V end was cut by 0 bases, the J end by 7 bases, with 9 bases between. The CDR3 sequence: CASSEAAARTQYF. The CDR3 coding sequence is TGTGCCAGCAGTGAAGCAGCGGCCAGGACCCAGTACTTC.

The chain is built from TRBV4-1 and TRBJ1-2; the match to TRBD1 covers 8 bases. CDR1 MGHRA and CDR2 YSYEKL come from the germline V gene. V was clipped by 0 bases and J by 8 bases; unmatched bases: 11. This CDR3 is 16 amino acids long. Written as DNA, the CDR3 is TGCGCCAGCAGCCAAGATCGGGGCCAGGGGGCGCGAGGCTACACCTTC. Translated: CASSQDRGQGARGYTF.

The gene calls are TRBV7-9 and TRBJ2-7; possible D gene TRBD2, 7 bases. Germline V lookup: CDR1 SEHNR, CDR2 FQNEAQ (reference sequence). With 3 bases removed from V and 2 bases from J, the gap between germline ends came to 11 bases. The CDR3 spans 14 residues. This chain's CDR3 is CASSLQGTTYEQYF. As DNA, the CDR3 is TGTGCCAGCAGCTTGCAGGGGACTACCTACGAGCAGTACTTC.

This chain links TRBV5-4 with TRBJ2-2; possibly TRBD1 for D (5 bases). The V end lost 3 bases, the J end lost 5 bases, and 11 bases lay between the germline ends. Germline V gene sequence: CDR1 SGHNT, CDR2 YYREEE (reference sequence). This CDR3 spans 14 amino acids. Written as DNA, the CDR3 is TGTGCCAGCAGCTCCAGGGTCGAAACCGGGGAGCTGTTTTTT. Residues: CASSSRVETGELFF. The full variable domain, with the rest looked up from reference TRBV5-4 and TRBJ2-2, is ETGVTQSPTHLIKTRGQQVTLRCSSQSGHNTVSWYQQALGQGPQFIFQYYREEENGRGNFPPRFSGLQFPNYSSELNVNALELDDSALYLCASSSRVETGELFFGEGSRLTVL.

This clone was observed at least ten times. This chain uses TRBV6-6 with TRBJ2-7, with 9 bases identical to TRBD1. Germline V gives CDR1 MNHNY, CDR2 SVGAGI (reference sequence). J was trimmed by 3 bases and V by 2 bases; bases with no gene match: 5. This CDR3 spans 15 amino acids. As DNA, the CDR3 is TGTGCCAGCAGTTACGGACGACAGGGGGTCTACGAGCAGTACTTC. It yields the protein CASSYGRQGVYEQYF.